A selection of T cell receptor beta chains follows, all from one sample in a study of cytomegalovirus exposure and HLA in healthy donors. TCRdb keeps only in-frame clones here, not all; method: immunoSEQ multiplex PCR. The sample consists of fewer than 60,000 clones, 94% of them appearing once. The sample comprised PBMCs. The source is a woman between 18 and 30 years old in good health and CMV-seropositive. The CDR3 runs from the conserved cysteine through the conserved F or W. Each record gives: V gene, J gene, D gene, clone size, CDR3 DNA, CDR3 protein. D genes are given only for firm matches. Some rows mark clone size as missing; the rest say once, few, many or name a class of expanded clone.

V: TRBV15; J: TRBJ2-1; D: -; size: -; DNA: TGTGCCACCAGCAGAGATCGGCCCTTACGGGATGAGCAGTTCTTC; CDR3: CATSRDRPLRDEQFF
V: TRBV29-1; J: TRBJ1-5; D: -; size: -; DNA: TGCAGCGTTGCTGAGGGAGCTCAGCCCCAGCATTTT; CDR3: CSVAEGAQPQHF
V: TRBV28; J: TRBJ2-7; D: TRBD2; size: once; DNA: TGTGCCAGCAGCCACACCTTAGGACTAGCGAACGGGAACGAGCAGTACTTC; CDR3: CASSHTLGLANGNEQYF
V: TRBV13; J: TRBJ1-2; D: -; size: -; DNA: TGTGCCAGCAGCGCCCCCTACCGGGTCAAGAATCCGATCTATGGCTACACCTTC; CDR3: CASSAPYRVKNPIYGYTF
V: TRBV14; J: TRBJ2-1; D: -; size: -; DNA: TGTGCCAGCAGCCCACTCTCCTACAATGAGCAGTTCTTC; CDR3: CASSPLSYNEQFF
V: TRBV27; J: TRBJ2-7; D: TRBD1; size: -; DNA: TGTGCCAGCAGTGGGCCGGGACAGAGTTTCTACGAGCAGTACTTC; CDR3: CASSGPGQSFYEQYF
V: TRBV2; J: TRBJ2-7; D: -; size: -; DNA: TGTGCCAGCAGCGTGGATATGGGAGACGAGCAGTACTTC; CDR3: CASSVDMGDEQYF
V: TRBV28; J: TRBJ1-5; D: TRBD1; size: -; DNA: TGTGCCAGCAGCTTCGCCGACAGGGACCATCAGCCCCAGCATTTT; CDR3: CASSFADRDHQPQHF
V: TRBV27; J: TRBJ2-4; D: TRBD1; size: -; DNA: TGTGCCAGCAGTACCCTCCAGACAGGGCCCAAAAACATTCAGTACTTC; CDR3: CASSTLQTGPKNIQYF
V: TRBV9; J: TRBJ1-3; D: TRBD1; size: -; DNA: TGTGCCAGCAGCGTAGATCCGGGACAGGGAAGAAACACCATATATTTT; CDR3: CASSVDPGQGRNTIYF
V: TRBV28; J: TRBJ2-1; D: -; size: -; DNA: TGTGCCAGCAGTTTCATAGCAGACAATGAGCAGTTCTTC; CDR3: CASSFIADNEQFF
V: TRBV11-3; J: TRBJ2-2; D: -; size: -; DNA: TGTGCCAGCAGCTTAGTAATTAGCAGGAACACCGGGGAGCTGTTTTTT; CDR3: CASSLVISRNTGELFF
V: TRBV27; J: TRBJ2-1; D: TRBD2; size: -; DNA: TGTGCCAGCAGTCGCTCTAGCGGTAAGGGTAAGGAGCAGTTCTTC; CDR3: CASSRSSGKGKEQFF
V: TRBV5-4; J: TRBJ1-4; D: TRBD1; size: -; DNA: TGTGCCAGCAGCCACCCGGGACAGGGGGCGGAAAAACTGTTTTTT; CDR3: CASSHPGQGAEKLFF
V: TRBV29-1; J: TRBJ2-1; D: -; size: -; DNA: TGCAGCGTTGTAGCTAGCGCGACCTACAATGAGCAGTTCTTC; CDR3: CSVVASATYNEQFF
V: TRBV2; J: TRBJ2-5; D: TRBD2; size: -; DNA: TGTGCCAGCAGCCTTAGGACTAGCGACCAAGAGACCCAGTACTTC; CDR3: CASSLRTSDQETQYF